Given below is one TCR beta chain in context. This entry belongs to a study of technical replicates of blood from a few donors. Only in-frame clones appear in the TCRdb table, and some are missing; sequencing was by immunoSEQ multiplex PCR. The sample contains approximately 59,000 clones, approximately 83% of which appear only once. The CDR3 is 12 residues long. Germline CDR1 reads SGHDT; CDR2 reads YYEEEE. The germline V and J ends were trimmed by 3 bases and 8 bases, with 12 bases remaining between them. This sequence originates from a human donor in good health. Some clones in this sample may be carry-over from other donors' samples. The rearrangement uses TRBV5-6 and TRBJ2-7, with a weak D call TRBD2 (6 bases). The sequenced material came from PBMCs. DNA for the CDR3: TGTGCCAGCAGCTGGTGGGACTCCCAGCAGTACTTC. Amino acids: CASSWWDSQQYF. Complete variable domain (other parts from reference TRBV5-6 and TRBJ2-7): DAGVTQSPTHLIKTRGQQVTLRCSPKSGHDTVSWYQQALGQGPQFIFQYYEEEERQRGNFPDRFSGHQFPNYSSELNVNALLLGDSALYLCASSWWDSQQYFGPGTRLTVT.